This T cell receptor beta chain comes out of a study of T cell responses to AZD1222 COVID-19 vaccine. Comments on this clone: The antigen remains undetermined.

The data were produced by immunoSEQ multiplex PCR, yet TCRdb's version contains in-frame clones alone and is incomplete. The sample has some 60,000 clones, roughly 82% seen once. CDR1 and CDR2 (germline): GTSNPN, SVGIG (reference sequence). With V trimmed by 1 base and J by 0 bases, 8 bases remained unmatched. The CDR3 is 18 amino acids. Study-level findings and limits: After two AZD1222 doses, spike-specific TCR breadth and depth rose versus day 0. Spike was spanned by vaccine-associated CD4 TCRs, with dominance at 160-218 and 743-854.

The sample here was peripheral blood, taken on day 0 of AZD1222 vaccination. The gene calls are TRBV30 and TRBJ2-1; 11 bases are a match to TRBD2. This receptor was identified in an adult in good health. CDR3 nucleotides: TGTGCCTGGAGTGGGGGTAGCGGGAGGGTTAGCTCCTACAATGAGCAGTTCTTC. This gives the protein CAWSGGSGRVSSYNEQFF. The full variable domain, its missing parts supplied by reference TRBV30 and TRBJ2-1, is SQTIHQWPATLVQPVGSPLSLECTVEGTSNPNLYWYRQAAGRGLQLLFYSVGIGQISSEVPQNLSASRPQDRQFILSSKKLLLSDSGFYLCAWSGGSGRVSSYNEQFFGPGTRLTVL.